One and the same sample provided the 8 T cell receptor beta chains below, sequenced in a study of T-cell memory formation after mild COVID-19. In TCRdb, the 5' RACE reads were re-called with MiXCR into one record per CDR3 protein. Seen here are under 200,000 distinct CDR3 sequences, more than 9% observed once, and the top ten hold roughly 3.8%. Sequencing was done on a sample of PBMCs or a T cell subset sorted from them (not recorded which). These receptors were obtained from a man aged 18 to 30 who had mild COVID-19 (a few samples of this study predate the infection). Cell type and time point are not known.

This clonotype occurred a few times. The rearrangement joins TRBV5-1 to TRBJ2-6, with a weak D call TRBD1 (5 bases). Trimming stripped 1 base from V and 0 bases from J, with 14 bases between. This CDR3 is 18 amino acids long. CDR1 is SGHRS, CDR2 YFSETQ, per germline. This CDR3 reads CASSLWARAHSGANVLTF. The CDR3 region has the DNA TGCGCCAGCAGCTTGTGGGCCAGGGCCCACTCTGGGGCCAACGTCCTGACTTTC.

The chain links TRBV6-6 to TRBJ1-5, with 10 bases matching TRBD1. Germline loops: CDR1 MNHNY, CDR2 SVGAGI (reference sequence). This CDR3 is built from 15 residues. The V and J ends lost 6 bases and 4 bases, in that order; junction bases with no gene match: 6. CDR3 nucleotides: TGTGCCAGCAGCGATTGGACAGGGGGAAATCAGCCCCAGCATTTT. It codes for CASSDWTGGNQPQHF.

V usage is TRBV6-5 and J usage is TRBJ2-5, with TRBD2 identical over 8 bases. CDR3 size: 16 residues. In germline, CDR1 is MNHEY, CDR2 SVGAGI. V lost 5 bases to trimming and J lost 0 bases; unmatched junction nucleotides: 8. For the CDR3, the DNA is TGTGCCAGCAGTCCAGCGGGGGACCCGTACCAAGAGACCCAGTACTTC. Translation: CASSPAGDPYQETQYF.

The table lists this clonotype with a few counts. This chain uses TRBV7-2 with TRBJ2-5; 10 bases match TRBD1. J lost 3 bases, V lost 1 base, and 5 bases had no gene match. The CDR3 consists of 16 residues. Germline CDR1 reads SGHTA; CDR2 reads FQGNSA. The CDR3: CASSLVAGTGEETQYF. For the CDR3, the DNA is TGTGCCAGCAGCTTAGTGGCAGGGACAGGGGAAGAGACCCAGTACTTC. Full variable domain (rest looked up from reference TRBV7-2 and TRBJ2-5): GAGVSQSPSNKVTEKGKDVELRCDPISGHTALYWYRQSLGQGLEFLIYFQGNSAPDKSGLPSDRFSAERTGGSVSTLTIQRTQQEDSAVYLCASSLVAGTGEETQYFGPGTRLLVL.

The V gene is TRBV10-3, the J gene TRBJ2-2; TRBD2 aligns across 8 bases. CDR1 ENHRY and CDR2 SYGVKD come from the germline V gene. Germline trimming cut 6 bases from V and 6 bases from J; bases unmatched to any gene: 9. The CDR3 runs 15 residues. The CDR3 nucleotides are TGTGCCATCAGCGTCTCCCGGGAGGGACCCGGGGAGCTGTTTTTT. Translating gives CAISVSREGPGELFF.

In its sample, this clonotype was seen many times. The chain uses TRBV7-8 and TRBJ1-1; 10 nucleotides match TRBD1. V was pared by 2 bases and J by 4 bases, with 7 bases of the junction left unmatched. There are 16 residues in the CDR3. In germline, CDR1 is SGHVS, CDR2 FQNEAQ. The CDR3 region is CASSLKRDRGRTEAFF. For the CDR3, the DNA is TGTGCCAGCAGCTTAAAGAGGGACAGGGGACGCACTGAAGCTTTCTTT.

The table lists this clonotype with a few counts. V and J are TRBV12-3 or TRBV12-4 and TRBJ1-5; the match to TRBD1 covers 7 bases. The CDR3 length is 13 residues. V shed 6 bases, J shed 7 bases, and the junction held 6 bases outside the gene matches. CDR3 region: CASRTGSRQPQHF. The DNA for the CDR3 is TGTGCCAGCAGGACAGGGAGTCGACAGCCCCAGCATTTT.

The chain carries TRBV11-2 and TRBJ1-1, with D maybe TRBD1 (5 bases). V was clipped by 3 bases and J by 7 bases, with 12 bases between them. The V gene's germline CDR1 is SGHAT and CDR2 FQNNGV. CDR3 length: 13 residues. Here the CDR3 reads CASSLGWGVEAFF. The CDR3 bases are TGTGCCAGCAGCTTGGGATGGGGGGTTGAAGCTTTCTTT. Drawing the rest from reference TRBV11-2 and TRBJ1-1, the complete variable domain is EAGVAQSPRYKIIEKRQSVAFWCNPISGHATLYWYQQILGQGPKLLIQFQNNGVVDDSQLPKDRFSAERLKGVDSTLKIQPAKLEDSAVYLCASSLGWGVEAFFGQGTRLTVV.